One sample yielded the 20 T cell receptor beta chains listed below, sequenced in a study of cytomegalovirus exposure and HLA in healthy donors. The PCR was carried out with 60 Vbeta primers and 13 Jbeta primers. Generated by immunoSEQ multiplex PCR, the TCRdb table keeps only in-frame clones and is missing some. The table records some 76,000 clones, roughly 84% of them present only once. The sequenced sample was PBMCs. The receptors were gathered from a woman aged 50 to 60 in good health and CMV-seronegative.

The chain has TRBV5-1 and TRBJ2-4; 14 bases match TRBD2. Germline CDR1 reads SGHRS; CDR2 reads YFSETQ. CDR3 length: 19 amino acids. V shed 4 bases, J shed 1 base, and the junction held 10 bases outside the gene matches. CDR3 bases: TGCGCCAGCAGCCCCGGACTAGCGGGAGGAGAGGTTGCCAAAAACATTCAGTACTTC. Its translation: CASSPGLAGGEVAKNIQYF.

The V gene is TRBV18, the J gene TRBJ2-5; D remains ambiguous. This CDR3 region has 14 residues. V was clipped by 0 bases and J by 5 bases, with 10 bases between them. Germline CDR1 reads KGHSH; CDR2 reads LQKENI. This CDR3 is CASSPPSRRETQYF. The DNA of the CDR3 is TGTGCCAGCTCACCACCTTCTAGGCGTGAGACCCAGTACTTC.

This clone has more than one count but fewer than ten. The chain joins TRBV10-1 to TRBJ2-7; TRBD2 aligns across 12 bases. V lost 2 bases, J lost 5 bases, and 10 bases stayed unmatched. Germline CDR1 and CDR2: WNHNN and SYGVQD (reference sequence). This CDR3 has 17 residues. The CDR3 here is CASSEQRLAGESDEQYF. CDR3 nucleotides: TGCGCCAGCAGTGAGCAGAGACTAGCGGGAGAATCGGACGAGCAGTACTTC.

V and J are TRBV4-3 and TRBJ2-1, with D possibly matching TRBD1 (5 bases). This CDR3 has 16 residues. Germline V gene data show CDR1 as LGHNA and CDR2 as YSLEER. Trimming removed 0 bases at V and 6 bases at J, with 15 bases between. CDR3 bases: TGCGCCAGCAGCCAAGACTATCCGAGGACAAGCAATGAGCAGTTCTTC. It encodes CASSQDYPRTSNEQFF.

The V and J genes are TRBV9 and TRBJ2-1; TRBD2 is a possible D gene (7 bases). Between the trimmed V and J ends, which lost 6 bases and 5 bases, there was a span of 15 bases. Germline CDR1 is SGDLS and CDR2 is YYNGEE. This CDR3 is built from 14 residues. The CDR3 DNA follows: TGTGCCAGCACCCCAGGGGACTACCACAATGAGCAGTTCTTC. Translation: CASTPGDYHNEQFF.

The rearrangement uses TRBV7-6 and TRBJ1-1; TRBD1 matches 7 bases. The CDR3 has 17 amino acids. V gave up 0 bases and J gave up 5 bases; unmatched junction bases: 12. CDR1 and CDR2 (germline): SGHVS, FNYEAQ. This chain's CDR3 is CASSLATGVGRWTEAFF. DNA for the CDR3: TGTGCCAGCAGCTTAGCCACAGGGGTCGGTCGCTGGACTGAAGCTTTCTTT.

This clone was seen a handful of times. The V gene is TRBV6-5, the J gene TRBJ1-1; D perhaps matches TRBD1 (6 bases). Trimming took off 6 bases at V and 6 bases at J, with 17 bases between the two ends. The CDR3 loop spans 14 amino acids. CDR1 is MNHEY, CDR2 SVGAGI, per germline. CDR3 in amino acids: CASSILLGTSEAFF. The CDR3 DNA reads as TGTGCCAGCAGCATTCTCCTTGGGACATCTGAAGCTTTCTTT.

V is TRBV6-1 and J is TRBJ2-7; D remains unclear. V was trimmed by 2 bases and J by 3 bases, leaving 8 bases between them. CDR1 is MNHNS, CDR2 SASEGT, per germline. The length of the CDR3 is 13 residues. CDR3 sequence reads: CASSESLYYEQYF. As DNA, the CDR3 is TGTGCCAGCAGTGAATCGCTCTACTACGAGCAGTACTTC.

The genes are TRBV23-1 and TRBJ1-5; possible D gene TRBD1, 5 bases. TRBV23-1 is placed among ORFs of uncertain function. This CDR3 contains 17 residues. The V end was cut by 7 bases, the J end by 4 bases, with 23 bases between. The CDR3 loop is CASNNIPLVGGNQPQHF. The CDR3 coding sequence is TGCGCCAGCAATAATATCCCCCTGGTGGGGGGGAATCAGCCCCAGCATTTT.

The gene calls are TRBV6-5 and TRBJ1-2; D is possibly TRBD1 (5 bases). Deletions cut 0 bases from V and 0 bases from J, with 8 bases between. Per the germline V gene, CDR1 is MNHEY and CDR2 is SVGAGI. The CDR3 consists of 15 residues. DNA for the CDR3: TGTGCCAGCAGTTACTCGAAAGGGGCTAACTATGGCTACACCTTC. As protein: CASSYSKGANYGYTF.

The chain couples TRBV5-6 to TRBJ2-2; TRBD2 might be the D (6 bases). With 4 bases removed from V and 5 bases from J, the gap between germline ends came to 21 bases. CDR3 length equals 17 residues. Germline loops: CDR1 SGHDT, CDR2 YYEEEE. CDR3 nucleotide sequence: TGTGCCAGCAGCCCAAGTCCGGGGGAGGCCCTTACCGGGGAGCTGTTTTTT. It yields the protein CASSPSPGEALTGELFF.

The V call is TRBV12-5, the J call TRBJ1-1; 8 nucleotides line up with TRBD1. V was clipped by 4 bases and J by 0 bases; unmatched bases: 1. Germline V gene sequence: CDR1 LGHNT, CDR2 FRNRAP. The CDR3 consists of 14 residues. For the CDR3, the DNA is TGTGCTAGTGGTTCAGGGGGCTTGAACACTGAAGCTTTCTTT. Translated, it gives CASGSGGLNTEAFF.

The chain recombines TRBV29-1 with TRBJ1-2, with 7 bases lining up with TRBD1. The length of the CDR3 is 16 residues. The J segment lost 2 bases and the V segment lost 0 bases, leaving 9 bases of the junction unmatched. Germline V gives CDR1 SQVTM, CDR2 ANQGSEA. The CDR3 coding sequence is TGCAGCGTTGAAGATCTCTTGACAGGGAACAACTATGGCTACACCTTC. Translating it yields CSVEDLLTGNNYGYTF.

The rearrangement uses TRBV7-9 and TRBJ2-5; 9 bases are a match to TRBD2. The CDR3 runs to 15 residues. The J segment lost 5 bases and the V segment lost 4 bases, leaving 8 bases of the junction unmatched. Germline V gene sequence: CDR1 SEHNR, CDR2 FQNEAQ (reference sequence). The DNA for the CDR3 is TGTGCCAGCAGCTCAGTTAGCGGGAGTTCGGAGACCCAGTACTTC. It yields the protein CASSSVSGSSETQYF.

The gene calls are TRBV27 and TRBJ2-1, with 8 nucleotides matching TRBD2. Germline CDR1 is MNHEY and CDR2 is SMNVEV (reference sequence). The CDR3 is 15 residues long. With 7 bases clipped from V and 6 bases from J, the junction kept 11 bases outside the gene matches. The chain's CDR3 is CASKLRLAGLNEQFF. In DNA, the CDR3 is TGTGCCAGCAAATTAAGGCTAGCGGGCCTCAATGAGCAGTTCTTC.

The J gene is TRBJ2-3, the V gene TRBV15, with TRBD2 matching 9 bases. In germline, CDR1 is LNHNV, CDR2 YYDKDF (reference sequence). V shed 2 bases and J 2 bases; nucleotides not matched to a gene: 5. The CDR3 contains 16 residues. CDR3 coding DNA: TGTGCCACCAGCAGACGAAGCGGGGGGTTCACAGATACGCAGTATTTT. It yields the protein CATSRRSGGFTDTQYF. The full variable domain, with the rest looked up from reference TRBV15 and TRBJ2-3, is DAMVIQNPRYQVTQFGKPVTLSCSQTLNHNVMYWYQQKSSQAPKLLFHYYDKDFNNEADTPDNFQSRRPNTSFCFLDIRSPGLGDTAMYLCATSRRSGGFTDTQYFGPGTRLTVL.

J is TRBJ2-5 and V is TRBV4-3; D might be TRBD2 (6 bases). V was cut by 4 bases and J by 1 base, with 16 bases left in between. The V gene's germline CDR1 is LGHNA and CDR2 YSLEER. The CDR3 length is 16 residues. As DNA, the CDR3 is TGCGCCAGCAGCCCCTCGGCAGGACTACCCCAAGAGACCCAGTACTTC. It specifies CASSPSAGLPQETQYF.

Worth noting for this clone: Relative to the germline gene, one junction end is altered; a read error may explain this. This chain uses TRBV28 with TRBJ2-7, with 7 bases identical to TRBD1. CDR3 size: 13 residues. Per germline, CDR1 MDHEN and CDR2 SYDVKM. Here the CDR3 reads CASSRRSDRTSGF. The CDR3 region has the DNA TGTGCCAGCAGTCGCCGATCGGACAGGACCAGTGGGTTC.

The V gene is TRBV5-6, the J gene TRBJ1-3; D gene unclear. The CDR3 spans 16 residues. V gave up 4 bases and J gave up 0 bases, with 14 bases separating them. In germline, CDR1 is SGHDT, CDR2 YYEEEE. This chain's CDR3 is CASSRLQPGSGNTIYF. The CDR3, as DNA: TGTGCCAGCAGCCGATTACAGCCAGGCTCTGGAAACACCATATATTTT.

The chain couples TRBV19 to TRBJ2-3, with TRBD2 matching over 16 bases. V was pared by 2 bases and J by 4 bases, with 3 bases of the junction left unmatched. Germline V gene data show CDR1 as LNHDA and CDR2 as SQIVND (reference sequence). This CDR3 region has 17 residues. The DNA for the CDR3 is TGTGCCAGTAGTATACCGGGACTAGCGGGAGGGGCAGATACGCAGTATTTT. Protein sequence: CASSIPGLAGGADTQYF.